This TCR beta chain came from a study of cytomegalovirus exposure and HLA in healthy donors. Generated by immunoSEQ multiplex PCR, the TCRdb table keeps only in-frame clones and is missing some. The sample includes some 54,000 clones, approximately 92% of them seen just once. The V end lost 0 bases, the J end lost 8 bases, and 5 bases lay between the germline ends. This CDR3 spans 12 amino acids. Germline CDR1 is SEHNR and CDR2 is FQNEAQ (reference sequence). This clone is a singleton in its sample. This TCR was sampled from a young man in good health and CMV-seronegative. V is TRBV7-9 and J is TRBJ2-1, with D possibly being TRBD2 (5 bases). The specimen sequenced was PBMCs. The CDR3 is CASSLARDEQFF. DNA of the CDR3: TGTGCCAGCAGCTTAGCGCGGGATGAGCAGTTCTTC.